The 22 T cell receptor beta chains presented below share a single source sample, sequenced in a study of blood T cell repertoires in COVID-19. This table comes from immunoSEQ multiplex PCR, and its TCRdb copy is limited to in-frame clones, with some not included. The data show 30,000 to 35,000 clones, with 60% to 80% seen just once and roughly 7.3% held by the top ten. The sequencing sample was made of peripheral blood. Receptors were obtained from a woman between 55 and 75 years old with acute or convalescent COVID-19.

The sample holds one count of this clone. The chain links TRBV24-1 to TRBJ2-4; D may be TRBD1 (6 bases). Trimming left V 3 bases short and J 5 bases short, with 16 bases between. The CDR3 totals 16 residues. Germline values: CDR1 KGHDR, CDR2 SFDVKD. The CDR3 loop is CATSDQAQGRENIQYF. The CDR3, as DNA: TGTGCCACCAGTGATCAAGCACAGGGAAGGGAAAACATTCAGTACTTC.

The chain carries TRBV10-3 and TRBJ2-7; TRBD1 is a possible D gene (5 bases). This CDR3 comprises 13 residues. Trimming shortened V by 11 bases and J by 3 bases, and 17 bases separated the two germline ends. Germline CDR1 and CDR2: ENHRY and SYGVKD. DNA for the CDR3: TGTGCCGTCGGCTTAGGGGTCAGCTACGAGCAGTACTTC. The encoded protein is CAVGLGVSYEQYF.

The genes are TRBV12-3 or TRBV12-4 and TRBJ1-1; D remains unclear. This CDR3 is built from 13 residues. V lost 3 bases, J lost 11 bases, and 16 bases lay in between. The CDR3: CASSLSGQAGAFF. In DNA, the CDR3 is TGTGCCAGCAGTTTGAGCGGGCAGGCCGGGGCTTTCTTT.

This clone is a singleton in its sample. J is TRBJ1-1 and V is TRBV5-1; D not resolved. The germline gives CDR1 SGHRS, CDR2 YFSETQ. With 5 bases removed from V and 0 bases from J, the gap between germline ends came to 17 bases. The length of the CDR3 is 16 residues. For the CDR3, the DNA is TGCGCCAGCAGATTTGAAAGCACGGGGATGAACACTGAAGCTTTCTTT. This encodes CASRFESTGMNTEAFF. Full variable domain (missing parts from reference TRBV5-1 and TRBJ1-1): KAGVTQTPRYLIKTRGQQVTLSCSPISGHRSVSWYQQTPGQGLQFLFEYFSETQRNKGNFPGRFSGRQFSNSRSEMNVSTLELGDSALYLCASRFESTGMNTEAFFGQGTRLTVV.

This chain joins TRBV7-2 and TRBJ2-7; TRBD2 might be the D (5 bases). CDR1 is SGHTA, CDR2 FQGNSA, per germline. Deletions cut 1 base from V and 0 bases from J, with 10 bases between. The CDR3 has 15 residues. CDR3 sequence: CASSLVWESSYEQYF. The CDR3 nucleotides read TGTGCCAGCAGCTTAGTCTGGGAGAGCTCCTACGAGCAGTACTTC.

This chain uses TRBV7-8 with TRBJ2-3; TRBD2 matches 13 bases. Germline V lookup: CDR1 SGHVS, CDR2 FQNEAQ. The CDR3 runs to 16 residues. V shed 4 bases, J shed 0 bases, and the junction held 1 base outside the gene matches. This CDR3 is CASSSGLAGSTDTQYF. CDR3 nucleotides: TGTGCCAGCAGCTCGGGACTAGCGGGGAGCACAGATACGCAGTATTTT.

The J gene is TRBJ2-1, the V gene TRBV27, with D maybe TRBD1 (6 bases). This CDR3 has 15 residues. V was clipped by 6 bases and J by 4 bases, with 16 bases between them. From germline, CDR1 is MNHEY and CDR2 SMNVEV (reference sequence). CDR3 in DNA: TGTGCCAGCAGCCCAACAGGGCGAACTTACAATGAGCAGTTCTTC. Amino acids: CASSPTGRTYNEQFF.

This sequence joins TRBV3-1 (or the pseudogene TRBV3-2) and TRBJ1-1; D is perhaps TRBD1 (6 bases). Looked up from germline, CDR1 is LGHDT and CDR2 is YNNKEL (reference sequence). This CDR3 has 14 amino acids. Between the trimmed V and J ends, which lost 5 bases and 5 bases, there was a span of 15 bases. CDR3 protein: CASSGMGARTEAFF. CDR3 coding DNA: TGTGCCAGCAGCGGTATGGGGGCGAGGACTGAAGCTTTCTTT.

The V call is TRBV25-1, the J call TRBJ2-7; weak D call: TRBD1 (5 bases). Germline V lookup: CDR1 MGHDK, CDR2 SYGVNS. With 3 bases removed from V and 1 base from J, the gap between germline ends came to 10 bases. The CDR3 runs 14 residues. CDR3 in DNA: TGTGCCAGCAGTGATCTCGCAGGGTCCTACGAGCAGTACTTC. Its translation: CASSDLAGSYEQYF.

The chain recombines TRBV19 with TRBJ2-7; TRBD1 might be the D (5 bases). Germline values: CDR1 LNHDA, CDR2 SQIVND (reference sequence). This CDR3 has 13 residues. V lost 4 bases to trimming and J lost 6 bases, with 13 bases between them. The CDR3 loop reads CASSTKGAGEQYF. The CDR3 DNA is TGTGCCAGTAGTACTAAAGGGGCTGGCGAGCAGTACTTC.

The chain carries TRBV6-5 and TRBJ1-2; TRBD1 might be the D (6 bases). Trimming cost V 7 bases and J 7 bases, with 22 bases left between them. The CDR3 covers 15 residues. CDR1 is MNHEY and CDR2 is SVGAGI in the germline V gene. The DNA for the CDR3 is TGTGCCAGCACGGTTCGGAGACAGGCCTCGAGTGGCTACACCTTC. The encoded protein is CASTVRRQASSGYTF.

V and J are TRBV19 and TRBJ1-5; 9 nucleotides align to TRBD1. CDR1 is LNHDA, CDR2 SQIVND, per germline (reference sequence). V was pared by 9 bases and J by 7 bases, with 13 bases of the junction left unmatched. There are 15 residues in the CDR3. The CDR3 loop is CASDTPGQGKQPQHF. Here the CDR3 DNA reads TGTGCCAGCGATACACCGGGACAGGGTAAGCAGCCCCAGCATTTT.

The rearrangement joins TRBV28 to TRBJ2-1; weak D call: TRBD2 (6 bases). V lost 6 bases to trimming and J lost 9 bases, with 18 bases between them. This CDR3 has 14 residues. The germline CDR1 and CDR2 sequences are MDHEN and SYDVKM. The CDR3 nucleotides are TGTGCCAGCAGCTGGGGACGGCGGGGTGCTGAGCAGTTCTTC. Amino acids: CASSWGRRGAEQFF.

Only one count was recorded for this clone. This chain joins TRBV11-2 and TRBJ1-1; D gene unclear. Trimming left V 4 bases short and J 10 bases short, with 16 bases between. There are 13 residues in the CDR3. CDR1 and CDR2 from the germline V gene are SGHAT and FQNNGV. CDR3 sequence reads: CASSSTRVAGAFF. As DNA, the CDR3 is TGTGCCAGCAGCTCCACCCGAGTCGCGGGAGCTTTCTTT.

The rearrangement joins TRBV28 to TRBJ2-3; TRBD2 aligns across 7 bases. The germline V gene encodes CDR1 MDHEN and CDR2 SYDVKM. The CDR3 sequence is 16 residues long. V was clipped by 5 bases and J by 1 base; unmatched bases: 9. The CDR3 DNA is TGTGCCAGCAGTCCTCCTAGCGGAGGGGGCACAGATACGCAGTATTTT. Protein product: CASSPPSGGGTDTQYF.

The chain combines TRBV2 with TRBJ1-5, with D possibly matching TRBD1 (5 bases). In germline, CDR1 is SNHLY, CDR2 FYNNEI. V lost 4 bases to trimming and J lost 6 bases, with 19 bases between them. The CDR3 runs to 16 residues. The CDR3 DNA reads TGTGCCAGCAGTGCAAGCCTTCAGGGATTAGGTCAGCCCCAGCATTTT. Protein: CASSASLQGLGQPQHF.

This clone has a handful of counts. The V and J genes are TRBV30 and TRBJ2-7; no firm D call. Germline lookup yields CDR1 GTSNPN and CDR2 SVGIG (reference sequence). This CDR3 spans 14 amino acids. V dropped 0 bases and J dropped 0 bases, with 9 bases sitting between them. CDR3 in DNA: TGTGCCTGGAGTGTATGGCGGAACTCCTACGAGCAGTACTTC. It translates to CAWSVWRNSYEQYF.

The J gene is TRBJ2-7, the V gene TRBV28; no clear D. Trimming pared 5 bases from V and 7 bases from J, leaving 15 bases between. Germline V gene data show CDR1 as MDHEN and CDR2 as SYDVKM. This CDR3 spans 13 amino acids. CDR3 DNA: TGTGCCAGCAGTCCGCACGGCGGCCGTGAGCAGTACTTC. Residues: CASSPHGGREQYF.

The CDR3 DNA is TGTGCCAGCAGCAGGGCGGGGGGTTACTACGAGCAGTACTTC. It specifies CASSRAGGYYEQYF. The V gene is TRBV21-1, the J gene TRBJ2-7; the table's D call, TRBD2, was not checked against the DNA. TRBV21-1 is assigned pseudogene status. The CDR3 extends over 14 amino acids.

V is TRBV9 and J is TRBJ2-7; D is ambiguous. Germline V gives CDR1 SGDLS, CDR2 YYNGEE. CDR3 length equals 14 residues. Between the trimmed V and J ends, which lost 4 bases and 5 bases, there was a span of 16 bases. The DNA for the CDR3 is TGTGCCAGCAGCCCCCCCGGTTCCCCACACGAGCAGTACTTC. Its translation is CASSPPGSPHEQYF.

The chain links TRBV7-9 to TRBJ2-1; 10 positions match TRBD2. The germline gives CDR1 SEHNR, CDR2 FQNEAQ (reference sequence). The CDR3 is 14 amino acids. Unmatched junction bases numbered 2, after V lost 4 bases and J lost 5 bases. CDR3 sequence (DNA): TGTGCCAGCAGCTGGACTAGCGGACACAATGAGCAGTTCTTC. Amino acid sequence: CASSWTSGHNEQFF. The whole variable domain, remainder taken from reference TRBV7-9 and TRBJ2-1, is DTGVSQNPRHKITKRGQNVTFRCDPISEHNRLYWYRQTLGQGPEFLTYFQNEAQLEKSRLLSDRFSAERPKGSFSTLEIQRTEQGDSAMYLCASSWTSGHNEQFFGPGTRLTVL.

The chain has TRBV4-2 and TRBJ2-7; 9 bases match TRBD1. V gave up 2 bases and J gave up 4 bases; unmatched junction bases: 9. CDR3 length: 16 residues. The germline V gene encodes CDR1 LGHNA and CDR2 YNFKEQ. The DNA of the CDR3 is TGTGCCAGCAGCCAATTACCGGGACAGGGCCGGTACGAGCAGTACTTC. It encodes CASSQLPGQGRYEQYF.